Presented here are 26 T cell receptor beta chains from one specimen sequenced in a study of blood T cells in healthy people across ages. PCR was performed a second time for about 7 to 12 cycles using a sample-barcoded 5' primer and a J-beta primer mix. TCRdb called the 5' RACE reads again in MiXCR, with one record for every CDR3 protein. The sample yields about 640,000 distinct CDR3 sequences, 58% seen once. The sequenced material came from blood. These TCRs come from a man aged 55 to 70 in good health.

This clonotype was counted at least ten times. The rearrangement uses TRBV4-1 and TRBJ2-7; TRBD1 agrees at 7 bases. CDR1 and CDR2 (germline): MGHRA, YSYEKL. Trimming removed 4 bases from V and 2 bases from J; junction bases left unmatched: 11. The CDR3 loop spans 16 amino acids. The CDR3 loop reads CASSPSLTGLTYEQYF. CDR3 DNA: TGCGCCAGCAGCCCTTCCTTGACAGGGCTAACCTACGAGCAGTACTTC.

The J gene is TRBJ2-6, the V gene TRBV24-1; D unresolved. Trimming took 1 base from V and 2 from J, leaving 5 bases between them. This CDR3 is built from 15 residues. Germline CDR1 and CDR2: KGHDR and SFDVKD. The CDR3 loop is CATSDFRAGANVLTF. The DNA of the CDR3 is TGTGCCACCAGTGATTTTAGAGCTGGGGCCAACGTCCTGACTTTC.

The chain uses TRBV10-2 and TRBJ2-5; no firm D call. Trimming removed 6 bases from V and 5 bases from J, with 10 bases in between. The CDR3 runs to 12 residues. Looked up from germline, CDR1 is WSHSY and CDR2 is SAAADI. In nucleotides, the CDR3 is TGCGCCAGCAGCAAGGGCTGGGAGACCCAGTACTTC. This codes for CASSKGWETQYF.

The chain has TRBV28 and TRBJ1-6; D is unclear. This CDR3 is 15 amino acids long. The V gene lost 10 bases and the J gene lost 2 bases, with 15 bases spanning the gap. CDR1 MDHEN and CDR2 SYDVKM come from the germline V gene. CDR3 amino acids: CATSRRGAYNSPLHF. The CDR3 DNA reads TGTGCCACCTCACGTCGGGGAGCCTATAATTCACCCCTCCACTTT.

This clonotype turned up a few times. Given a much more abundant clone one base away, this may be a read error. The chain carries TRBV10-3 and TRBJ2-7; D perhaps matches TRBD1 (5 bases). Judging by the DNA end, TRBJ2-5 fits better; the J call may be wrong. Germline V gene lookup returns CDR1 ENHRY and CDR2 SYGVKD. The CDR3 sequence is 14 residues long. The CDR3 DNA reads TGTGCCATCAGTGAGGTAGGCAAGGGGGAGACCCAGTACTTC. Encoded protein: CAISEVGKGETQYF.

In this sample, this clonotype turned up a few times. V and J are TRBV5-1 and TRBJ2-5; tentative D call: TRBD1 (5 bases). In germline, CDR1 is SGHRS, CDR2 YFSETQ. CDR3 length equals 14 residues. Trimming shortened V by 4 bases and J by 1 base, and 11 bases separated the two germline ends. The CDR3 region has the DNA TGCGCCAGCAGCGCCGACAGCTCCCAAGAGACCCAGTACTTC. Its translation: CASSADSSQETQYF.

The V call is TRBV7-9, the J call TRBJ2-6, with no clear D. This CDR3 spans 13 amino acids. The germline V gene encodes CDR1 SEHNR and CDR2 FQNEAQ (reference sequence). V dropped 5 bases and J dropped 4 bases, with 6 bases sitting between them. CDR3 nucleotide sequence: TGTGCCAGCAGCGCCTGGGGGGCCAACGTCCTGACTTTC. Amino acids: CASSAWGANVLTF.

The chain links TRBV10-3 to TRBJ2-7, with 7 bases that match TRBD1. The CDR3 extends over 12 amino acids. V shed 4 bases, J shed 3 bases, and the junction held 0 bases outside the gene matches. Looked up from germline, CDR1 is ENHRY and CDR2 is SYGVKD. CDR3 coding DNA: TGTGCCATCAGTGGGACAGGCTACGAGCAGTACTTC. It translates to CAISGTGYEQYF.

The chain has TRBV6-4 and TRBJ1-2; a weak D match, TRBD1 (6 bases). The CDR3 totals 14 residues. Trimming removed 0 bases from V and 8 bases from J, with 13 bases in between. In germline, CDR1 is MRHNA, CDR2 SNTAGT. This chain's CDR3 is CASSDSETGAGYTF. As DNA, the CDR3 is TGTGCCAGCAGTGACTCGGAGACAGGAGCCGGCTACACCTTC.

The chain is built from TRBV29-1 and TRBJ2-4, with a possible D match to TRBD2 (5 bases). Near its end, the DNA agrees better with TRBJ2-7, so the J call may be wrong. This CDR3 is 11 amino acids long. The germline V gene encodes CDR1 SQVTM and CDR2 ANQGSEA. DNA of the CDR3: TGCAGCGTTGAGGGAGAGTCCGAGCAGTACTTC. Translation gives CSVEGESEQYF.

The chain uses TRBV20-1 and TRBJ2-3; 13 bases agree with TRBD2. Germline V gene data show CDR1 as DFQATT and CDR2 as SNEGSKA (reference sequence). Trimming took 6 bases from V and 5 from J; bases not matched to a gene: 5. The CDR3 has 14 amino acids. The CDR3 sequence is CSAPRTSGGDTQYF. DNA for the CDR3: TGCAGTGCCCCGAGGACTAGCGGGGGAGATACGCAGTATTTT.

The chain recombines TRBV18 with TRBJ2-1, with 11 positions matching TRBD2. Germline V gene data show CDR1 as KGHSH and CDR2 as LQKENI. The CDR3 consists of 16 residues. J lost 7 bases, V lost 0 bases, and 5 bases had no gene match. The CDR3 spells CASSPPRLAGGNEQFF. The CDR3 nucleotides are TGTGCCAGCTCACCACCCAGGCTAGCGGGGGGTAATGAGCAGTTCTTC. Complete variable domain (other parts from reference TRBV18 and TRBJ2-1): NAGVMQNPRHLVRRRGQEARLRCSPMKGHSHVYWYRQLPEEGLKFMVYLQKENIIDESGMPKERFSAEFPKEGPSILRIQQVVRGDSAAYFCASSPPRLAGGNEQFFGPGTRLTVL.

This rearrangement joins TRBV28 to TRBJ2-7, with unresolved D. Germline V lookup: CDR1 MDHEN, CDR2 SYDVKM. The V end lost 2 bases, the J end lost 3 bases, and 11 bases lay between the germline ends. This CDR3 is 14 amino acids long. CDR3 amino acids: CASSLGDKHYEQYF. As DNA, the CDR3 is TGTGCCAGCAGTTTAGGGGATAAACACTACGAGCAGTACTTC.

The chain couples TRBV7-2 to TRBJ2-1; tentative D call: TRBD1 (6 bases). This CDR3 has 14 amino acids. V was clipped by 5 bases and J by 7 bases, with 15 bases between them. The germline V gene encodes CDR1 SGHTA and CDR2 FQGNSA. CDR3 in amino acids: CASSLPQQGNEQFF. CDR3 sequence (DNA): TGTGCCAGCAGCCTTCCCCAACAGGGAAATGAGCAGTTCTTC. The full variable domain, completed using reference TRBV7-2 and TRBJ2-1, is GAGVSQSPSNKVTEKGKDVELRCDPISGHTALYWYRQSLGQGLEFLIYFQGNSAPDKSGLPSDRFSAERTGGSVSTLTIQRTQQEDSAVYLCASSLPQQGNEQFFGPGTRLTVL.

This clonotype has more than one count but fewer than ten. The J gene is TRBJ2-3, the V gene TRBV28; the D gene is possibly TRBD2 (6 bases). This CDR3 spans 17 amino acids. V gave up 3 bases and J gave up 0 bases, with 16 bases separating them. Germline V gives CDR1 MDHEN, CDR2 SYDVKM. In DNA, the CDR3 is TGTGCCAGCAGTTTCCCCTCAGCCAGCGGGAGCACAGATACGCAGTATTTT. It specifies CASSFPSASGSTDTQYF.

This clonotype appeared many times. The J gene is TRBJ2-6, the V gene TRBV3-1; D is undetermined. Germline loops: CDR1 LGHDT, CDR2 YNNKEL (reference sequence). The CDR3 contains 13 residues. V dropped 6 bases and J dropped 3 bases, with 6 bases sitting between them. The CDR3 nucleotides read TGTGCCAGCAGTCAAAGTGGGGCCAACGTCCTGACTTTC. It codes for CASSQSGANVLTF.

J is TRBJ2-3 and V is TRBV5-1, with D possibly being TRBD2 (5 bases). V lost 4 bases and J lost 6, with 12 bases in between. This CDR3 has 13 amino acids. In germline, CDR1 is SGHRS, CDR2 YFSETQ. In DNA, the CDR3 is TGCGCCAGCAGCGGAGGCCCCCAGGATACGCAGTATTTT. It encodes CASSGGPQDTQYF.

This rearrangement joins TRBV9 to TRBJ2-3; 7 nucleotides line up with TRBD2. The CDR3 has 16 amino acids. Germline CDR1 SGDLS, CDR2 YYNGEE. With 0 bases clipped from V and 6 bases from J, the junction kept 10 bases outside the gene matches. CDR3 bases: TGTGCCAGCAGCGTAGGCCTAGCGGTAGGGTTGGATACGCAGTATTTT. It is translated as CASSVGLAVGLDTQYF.

This clonotype was recorded a few times. This chain joins TRBV4-1 and TRBJ2-3; D remains unclear. The V and J ends lost 0 bases and 0 bases respectively, with 10 bases between them. The germline V gene has CDR1 MGHRA and CDR2 YSYEKL. This CDR3 spans 16 amino acids. As DNA, the CDR3 is TGCGCCAGCAGCCAAGACCCCCAACCTAGCACAGATACGCAGTATTTT. Its translation: CASSQDPQPSTDTQYF.

The chain uses TRBV6-5 and TRBJ2-5; the match to TRBD1 covers 9 bases. The V segment lost 5 bases and the J segment 4 bases; nucleotides outside the gene matches: 5. The CDR3 is 14 residues long. Germline CDR1 is MNHEY and CDR2 is SVGAGI. The CDR3 loop reads CASSGTGSRETQYF. The CDR3 region has the DNA TGTGCCAGCAGTGGGACAGGGTCGCGAGAGACCCAGTACTTC.

V gene TRBV27 combines with J gene TRBJ2-4; perhaps TRBD2 as D (6 bases). The CDR3 consists of 13 residues. CDR1 is MNHEY and CDR2 is SMNVEV in the germline V gene (reference sequence). V lost 8 bases, J lost 7 bases, and 15 bases lay in between. The CDR3 DNA reads TGTGCCAGCGCCCCGGAGGGCTTGAACATTCAGTACTTC. Amino acid sequence: CASAPEGLNIQYF.

V gene TRBV5-1 combines with J gene TRBJ2-5; no clear D gene. The end of the DNA is better explained by TRBJ2-7, so the J call may be wrong. Germline loops: CDR1 SGHRS, CDR2 YFSETQ. The CDR3 spans 13 residues. This CDR3 is CASRYGDGYEQYF. DNA for the CDR3: TGCGCCAGCAGATACGGCGACGGCTACGAGCAGTACTTC.

V gene TRBV29-1 combines with J gene TRBJ2-3; TRBD2 agrees at 13 bases. The CDR3 spans 14 residues. Trimming took 6 bases from V and 6 from J; bases not matched to a gene: 6. The germline V gene encodes CDR1 SQVTM and CDR2 ANQGSEA. The CDR3 loop is CSVHGLAGVDTQYF. CDR3 sequence (DNA): TGCAGCGTCCACGGACTAGCGGGGGTTGATACGCAGTATTTT.

This rearrangement joins TRBV7-2 to TRBJ1-2; D call uncertain. CDR1 SGHTA and CDR2 FQGNSA come from the germline V gene. The CDR3 contains 14 residues. The ends were cut back, 1 base at V and 5 bases at J, with 11 bases in the middle. The CDR3 spells CASSLEAVVYGYTF. The CDR3 DNA sequence: TGTGCCAGCAGCTTAGAAGCGGTGGTGTATGGCTACACCTTC.

In its sample, this clonotype was seen once. The J gene is TRBJ1-6, the V gene TRBV12-3 or TRBV12-4, with D unresolved. V lost 5 bases and J 10 bases, leaving 9 bases between the germline ends. CDR3 length equals 12 residues. In DNA form, the CDR3 reads TGTGCCAGCAGTATCGAACTGTCACCCCTCCACTTT. It codes for CASSIELSPLHF.

The rearrangement links TRBV3-1 to TRBJ2-1; no firm D call. The closer fit of TRBJ2-7 to the DNA end suggests the J call may be wrong. There are 15 residues in the CDR3. Per the germline V gene, CDR1 is LGHDT and CDR2 is YNNKEL (reference sequence). CDR3 in DNA: TGTGCCAGCAGCCGAGGTAGCTCCAGGATCAATGAGCAGTACTTC. Protein sequence: CASSRGSSRINEQYF.